These 27 T cell receptor beta chains share one sample of origin, sequenced in a study of post-analysis software for immune sequencing data. Notes on the study in general: TRBV5-6, TRBV5-1 and TRBV20-1 belonged to a set of a handful of TRBV segments that were more frequent in patients than controls.

No antigen has been identified for these receptors. Unique molecular identifiers had been added to the TCR beta cDNA libraries. MiXCR was run by TCRdb on the PCR reads, yielding one entry per CDR3 protein. The table lists about 500,000 distinct CDR3 sequences, roughly 45% of them singletons. Material for sequencing was blood. The source of these receptors is a girl between 5 and 17 years old with multiple sclerosis.

The CDR3 bases are TGTGCCAGCAGCCATGGACAAGTATATGGCTACACCTTC. Protein product: CASSHGQVYGYTF. The rearrangement links TRBV7-2 to TRBJ1-2, with D perhaps matching TRBD1 (5 bases). The CDR3 consists of 13 residues. CDR1 and CDR2 from the germline V gene are SGHTA and FQGNSA. V was clipped by 5 bases and J by 5 bases, with 12 bases between them.

The sample holds a few counts of this clonotype. The chain uses TRBV6-2 or TRBV6-3 and TRBJ1-2, with 9 bases that match TRBD1. The CDR3 runs 12 residues. V gave up 6 bases and J gave up 6 bases; unmatched junction bases: 2. CDR1 and CDR2 (germline): MNHEY, SVGEGT. CDR3 amino acids: CASRGQGHGYTF. CDR3 bases: TGTGCCAGCAGGGGACAGGGTCATGGCTACACCTTC.

This clonotype has just a few counts. V is TRBV7-2 and J is TRBJ2-3; TRBD2 aligns across 11 bases. CDR3 size: 16 residues. The germline V gene has CDR1 SGHTA and CDR2 FQGNSA. Unmatched junction bases numbered 4, after V lost 5 bases and J lost 0 bases. This CDR3 reads CASSVTSGTSTDTQYF. The CDR3 coding sequence is TGTGCCAGCAGCGTGACTAGCGGGACGAGCACAGATACGCAGTATTTT.

The V and J genes are TRBV3-1 and TRBJ2-2; D unclear. This CDR3 has 13 amino acids. From germline, CDR1 is LGHDT and CDR2 YNNKEL (reference sequence). The V end lost 10 bases, the J end lost 3 bases, and 12 bases lay between the germline ends. CDR3 nucleotides: TGTGCCACCGCTTCAAGGGACACCGGGGAGCTGTTTTTT. This sequence encodes CATASRDTGELFF.

The chain carries TRBV24-1 and TRBJ2-7; a possible D gene is TRBD2 (6 bases). The J call may be faulty, since TRBJ2-5 better matches the DNA end. Germline lookup yields CDR1 KGHDR and CDR2 SFDVKD. The CDR3 has 13 amino acids. CDR3: CAVGGLKEETQYF. CDR3 nucleotide sequence: TGTGCCGTGGGGGGACTTAAAGAAGAGACCCAGTACTTC.

The chain couples TRBV20-1 to TRBJ2-5; D is unresolved. The CDR3 spans 14 residues. Trimming left V 3 bases short and J 1 base short, with 12 bases between. Germline V gene sequence: CDR1 DFQATT, CDR2 SNEGSKA (reference sequence). This CDR3 is CSASAWASQETQYF. CDR3 nucleotides: TGCAGTGCTAGCGCCTGGGCCTCCCAAGAGACCCAGTACTTC.

This clonotype was picked up a small number of times. The chain links TRBV7-2 to TRBJ1-4, with TRBD1 matching 8 bases. The CDR3 is 14 amino acids. V was pared by 3 bases and J by 8 bases, with 5 bases of the junction left unmatched. Per germline, CDR1 SGHTA and CDR2 FQGNSA. The CDR3 is CASSFDRGGEKLFF. The CDR3 DNA reads as TGTGCCAGCAGCTTTGACAGGGGAGGCGAAAAACTGTTTTTT.

This clonotype occurred many times. The junction departs from germline at one end; a sequencing error may be responsible. The J gene is TRBJ2-5, the V gene TRBV5-1; 9 bases are shared with TRBD1. CDR3 length equals 14 residues. CDR1 and CDR2 (germline): SGHRS, YFSETQ. The CDR3 coding sequence is TGTGCCAGCAGCTCAGGGACAGGGCGGGAGACCCAGTACTTC. This translates into CASSSGTGRETQYF.

This clonotype was seen a few times. The chain carries TRBV12-3 or TRBV12-4 and TRBJ2-4, with D perhaps TRBD2 (6 bases). The end of the DNA fits TRBJ2-7 better, so the J call may be wrong. This CDR3 contains 15 residues. This chain's CDR3 is CASSLSPGTANEQYF. As DNA, the CDR3 is TGTGCCAGCAGTTTAAGTCCCGGGACTGCCAACGAGCAGTACTTC.

V gene TRBV28 combines with J gene TRBJ2-3; either TRBD1 or TRBD2 may supply D (5 bases each). The germline gives CDR1 MDHEN, CDR2 SYDVKM. The CDR3 consists of 17 residues. The V end lost 5 bases, the J end lost 1 base, and 19 bases lay between the germline ends. The CDR3 region is CASSRGTRWVGTDTQYF. DNA for the CDR3: TGTGCCAGCAGTCGAGGGACCCGTTGGGTTGGCACAGATACGCAGTATTTT.

As concerns this clonotype: A junction end diverges from the germline sequence, so it may reflect a read error. This chain uses TRBV4-1 with TRBJ1-2; D gene ambiguous. The CDR3 runs 14 residues. Germline V gene data show CDR1 as MGHRA and CDR2 as YSYEKL. Written as DNA, the CDR3 is TGCGCCAGCAGCCAAGTTGTCACGGACTATGGCTACGCCTTC. This encodes CASSQVVTDYGYAF.

The sample holds a few counts of this clonotype. The chain employs TRBV20-1 and TRBJ2-3, with 10 positions matching TRBD2. Per germline, CDR1 DFQATT and CDR2 SNEGSKA (reference sequence). Trimming at V came to 6 bases and at J to 1 base, leaving 7 bases not matched to a gene. The CDR3 runs to 15 residues. The CDR3 bases are TGCAGTGCGAGTAAAGGGACTAGCGGCACAGATACGCAGTATTTT. Protein product: CSASKGTSGTDTQYF.

CDR3 region: CASSLAEGGRAYNEQFF. In DNA form, the CDR3 reads TGCGCCAGCAGCTTGGCTGAGGGCGGGAGGGCCTACAATGAGCAGTTCTTC. The J gene is TRBJ2-1, the V gene TRBV5-1; 9 nucleotides match TRBD2. CDR3 length equals 17 residues. Germline V gives CDR1 SGHRS, CDR2 YFSETQ. J lost 2 bases, V lost 0 bases, and 6 bases had no gene match.

This clonotype was detected once. The rearrangement links TRBV20-1 to TRBJ2-1, with 12 bases identical to TRBD2. In germline, CDR1 is DFQATT, CDR2 SNEGSKA (reference sequence). With V trimmed by 3 bases and J by 10 bases, 16 bases remained unmatched. The length of the CDR3 is 17 residues. The CDR3 bases are TGCAGTGCTAGCTCTAGCGGGAGGGCCCTCCCCTCAGAGGAGCAGTTCTTC. It specifies CSASSSGRALPSEEQFF.

The V gene is TRBV4-1, the J gene TRBJ2-4; D is perhaps TRBD2 (6 bases). TRBJ2-7 explains the end of the DNA better; the J call may be wrong. CDR1 and CDR2 from the germline V gene are MGHRA and YSYEKL. CDR3 length equals 14 residues. The CDR3 region has the DNA TGCGCCAGCAGCCTTACTAGCTTGACCTACGAGCAGTACTTC. Its protein product is CASSLTSLTYEQYF.

J is TRBJ2-3 and V is TRBV6-5; TRBD1 is a possible D gene (5 bases). The germline gives CDR1 MNHEY, CDR2 SVGAGI. V was trimmed by 4 bases and J by 4 bases, leaving 12 bases between them. The length of the CDR3 is 14 residues. CDR3 nucleotide sequence: TGTGCCAGCAGTTTGGGGCGACAGCCAGATACGCAGTATTTT. Its translation: CASSLGRQPDTQYF.

This clonotype was counted only a few times. The V and J genes are TRBV28 and TRBJ2-7; 11 nucleotides agree with TRBD2. TRBJ2-5 matches the DNA end more closely, so the J call is doubtful. CDR3 length: 15 residues. Germline lookup yields CDR1 MDHEN and CDR2 SYDVKM. CDR3 coding DNA: TGTGCCAGCGGAGGCACTAGCGGGAGTTGGGAGACCCAGTACTTC. Translating gives CASGGTSGSWETQYF.

V is TRBV20-1 and J is TRBJ1-3, with a possible D match to TRBD1 (5 bases). V lost 3 bases and J lost 4, with 10 bases in between. CDR1 DFQATT and CDR2 SNEGSKA come from the germline V gene (reference sequence). The CDR3 loop spans 13 amino acids. The CDR3 here is CSASTGQGNTIYF. The CDR3 DNA reads as TGCAGTGCTAGTACGGGGCAGGGAAACACCATATATTTT.

CDR3 sequence (DNA): TGCAGTTCCGACTTACTAGATCCACTAGCCTACGAGCAGTACTTC. It is translated as CSSDLLDPLAYEQYF. The chain combines TRBV20-1 with TRBJ2-7; tentative D call: TRBD2 (5 bases). CDR3 length: 15 amino acids. With 8 bases removed from V and 2 bases from J, the gap between germline ends came to 22 bases. Germline assignment: CDR1 DFQATT and CDR2 SNEGSKA (reference sequence).

The V gene is TRBV20-1, the J gene TRBJ2-1; possibly TRBD2 for D (6 bases). Trimming took off 3 bases at V and 12 bases at J, with 15 bases between the two ends. CDR1 DFQATT and CDR2 SNEGSKA come from the germline V gene (reference sequence). The CDR3 is made up of 12 amino acids. The CDR3 DNA sequence: TGCAGTGCTAGTAGGGACTCTACGACGCAGTTCTTC. Protein sequence: CSASRDSTTQFF.

This clonotype was counted a few times. The chain is built from TRBV10-3 and TRBJ1-2; D might be TRBD1 (6 bases). This CDR3 is built from 16 residues. V was pared by 4 bases and J by 8 bases, with 23 bases between. The V gene's germline CDR1 is ENHRY and CDR2 SYGVKD. CDR3 DNA sequence: TGTGCCATCAGTGCCCTACTTGACAGGCGCGGCGGCGGCTACACCTTC. This sequence encodes CAISALLDRRGGGYTF.

The chain combines TRBV4-2 with TRBJ2-3; the D is unclear. This CDR3 contains 20 residues. Germline CDR1 is LGHNA and CDR2 is YNFKEQ. Trimming cost V 4 bases and J 1 base, with 27 bases left between them. The DNA for the CDR3 is TGTGCCAGCAGCCGGCTCGGTGGGGAAGGTGGCCCTACCCGCACAGATACGCAGTATTTT. It is translated as CASSRLGGEGGPTRTDTQYF.

This rearrangement joins TRBV5-1 to TRBJ1-1; TRBD1 might be the D (6 bases). Trimming removed 0 bases from V and 6 bases from J, with 12 bases in between. The CDR3 covers 14 residues. Germline V lookup: CDR1 SGHRS, CDR2 YFSETQ. CDR3 protein: CASSLAQGRAEAFF. DNA for the CDR3: TGCGCCAGCAGCTTGGCTCAGGGGAGAGCTGAAGCTTTCTTT.

The chain carries TRBV20-1 and TRBJ2-1; 8 nucleotides agree with TRBD2. Looked up from germline, CDR1 is DFQATT and CDR2 is SNEGSKA (reference sequence). V lost 1 base and J lost 1; bases outside the gene matches: 3. The CDR3 has 15 amino acids. The CDR3 loop reads CSARGGGRSYNEQFF. CDR3 sequence (DNA): TGCAGTGCTAGAGGGGGCGGGAGGTCCTACAATGAGCAGTTCTTC.

This chain connects TRBV7-6 to TRBJ2-3, with 8 bases aligning to TRBD2. CDR3 size: 18 residues. CDR1 and CDR2 from the germline V gene are SGHVS and FNYEAQ. The V segment lost 1 base and the J segment 4 bases; nucleotides outside the gene matches: 13. CDR3 in amino acids: CASSLEGRGREVPDTQYF. The CDR3 DNA reads TGTGCCAGCAGCTTAGAAGGCCGTGGGCGGGAGGTGCCAGATACGCAGTATTTT. Supplemented by reference TRBV7-6 and TRBJ2-3, the full variable domain reads GAGVSQSPRYKVTKRGQDVALRCDPISGHVSLYWYRQALGQGPEFLTYFNYEAQQDKSGLPNDRFSAERPEGSISTLTIQRTEQRDSAMYRCASSLEGRGREVPDTQYFGPGTRLTVL.

Concerning this clonotype: At one end, the junction sequence differs from germline, possibly due to a read error. The chain is built from TRBV5-5 and TRBJ2-3, with D possibly matching TRBD1 (6 bases). CDR1 is SGHKS, CDR2 YYEKEE, per germline (reference sequence). The CDR3 extends over 18 amino acids. The CDR3 is CASSFLNLTGQGTDTHYF. The CDR3 DNA reads TGTGCCAGCAGCTTCTTGAATCTGACAGGTCAGGGCACAGATACGCACTATTTT.

V and J are TRBV27 and TRBJ2-5, with D perhaps matching TRBD1 or TRBD2 (5 bases each). Germline loops: CDR1 MNHEY, CDR2 SMNVEV (reference sequence). This CDR3 is 13 amino acids long. Between the trimmed V and J ends, which lost 10 bases and 5 bases, there was a span of 17 bases. CDR3: CATHQEGMETQYF. CDR3 DNA sequence: TGTGCCACTCACCAAGAGGGGATGGAGACCCAGTACTTC.